This is a list of T cell receptor beta chains from one sample in a study of T cells after posttransplantation cyclophosphamide. Assay used: immunoSEQ multiplex PCR; TCRdb lists only in-frame clones, some missing. Counted here are approximately 21,000 clones, roughly 98% occurring once; the ten biggest clones make up 0.1% to 0.15%. Source material: naive CD8+ T cells sorted from PBMCs. All receptors derive from a man aged 40-50 years in good health, CMV-negative, and a related stem cell transplant donor. Both conserved end residues are part of each CDR3. A D gene is named only where the DNA matches it firmly. Some rows have no size entry. The others give once, few or many, or a class for an expanded clone.

V gene: TRBV5-1
J gene: TRBJ2-1
clone size: NA
D gene: TRBD2
CDR3 DNA: TGCGCCAGCAGCTTGGGCGAGACTAGCGGGAGGAATGAGCAGTTCTTC
CDR3 protein: CASSLGETSGRNEQFF

V gene: TRBV14
J gene: TRBJ2-7
clone size: NA
D gene: TRBD2
CDR3 DNA: TGTGCCAGCAGCCCCGGGACTAGCGGGAGGCCACCCTCCTACGAGCAGTACTTC
CDR3 protein: CASSPGTSGRPPSYEQYF

V gene: TRBV9
J gene: TRBJ2-1
clone size: NA
D gene: NA
CDR3 DNA: TGTGCCAGCAGCGTCCCCGGGGGTGAGCAGTTCTTC
CDR3 protein: CASSVPGGEQFF

V gene: TRBV7-9
J gene: TRBJ2-5
clone size: NA
D gene: NA
CDR3 DNA: TGTGCCAGCAGCTTGGTGGGAGGTGTAAACCAAGAGACCCAGTACTTC
CDR3 protein: CASSLVGGVNQETQYF

V gene: TRBV7-8
J gene: TRBJ2-1
clone size: once
D gene: TRBD1
CDR3 DNA: TGTGCCAGCAGCCAAGGCAGGGGGCCCAATCAATACAATGAGCAGTTCTTC
CDR3 protein: CASSQGRGPNQYNEQFF

V gene: TRBV28
J gene: TRBJ2-5
clone size: NA
D gene: TRBD2
CDR3 DNA: TGTGCCAGCAGTTTGGCGAGGACTAGCGGACAAGAGACCCAGTACTTC
CDR3 protein: CASSLARTSGQETQYF

V gene: TRBV19
J gene: TRBJ1-3
clone size: NA
D gene: TRBD1
CDR3 DNA: TGTGCCAGTAGTGCCATGACAGGGGGATCTGGAAACACCATATATTTT
CDR3 protein: CASSAMTGGSGNTIYF

V gene: TRBV4-2
J gene: TRBJ2-1
clone size: NA
D gene: TRBD2
CDR3 DNA: TGTGCCAGCAGCCATTCCGTCGCGAGCGGGAGGGACAATGAGCAGTTCTTC
CDR3 protein: CASSHSVASGRDNEQFF

V gene: TRBV11-2
J gene: TRBJ2-1
clone size: NA
D gene: NA
CDR3 DNA: TGTGCCAGCAGCTTAACCCTACCGCGAAACAATGAGCAGTTCTTC
CDR3 protein: CASSLTLPRNNEQFF

V gene: TRBV28
J gene: TRBJ2-7
clone size: NA
D gene: TRBD1
CDR3 DNA: TGTGCCAGCAGTCGGCCAACCGGGACAGAGGACCTGGAGCAGTACTTC
CDR3 protein: CASSRPTGTEDLEQYF

V gene: TRBV11-2
J gene: TRBJ2-1
clone size: NA
D gene: TRBD2
CDR3 DNA: TGTGCCAGCAGCAAGCCGAGGGCGGGGGTCAATGAGCAGTTCTTC
CDR3 protein: CASSKPRAGVNEQFF

V gene: TRBV6-5
J gene: TRBJ2-7
clone size: NA
D gene: NA
CDR3 DNA: TGTGCCAGCAGCCAAACCGGGACTGTGCCCTACGAGCAGTACTTC
CDR3 protein: CASSQTGTVPYEQYF

V gene: TRBV11-2
J gene: TRBJ2-1
clone size: NA
D gene: NA
CDR3 DNA: TGTGCCAGCAGCTTATCAGGGATCAATGAGCAGTTCTTC
CDR3 protein: CASSLSGINEQFF

V gene: TRBV4-1
J gene: TRBJ1-4
clone size: NA
D gene: NA
CDR3 DNA: TGCGCCAGCAGCCAAGAAAATATGAGAGGATATAATGAAAAACTGTTTTTT
CDR3 protein: CASSQENMRGYNEKLFF

V gene: TRBV28
J gene: TRBJ2-5
clone size: NA
D gene: NA
CDR3 DNA: TGTGCCAGCAGTTCGGAGGGTTCCCGGAGGGAGCAGTACTTC
CDR3 protein: CASSSEGSRREQYF

V gene: TRBV13
J gene: TRBJ2-5
clone size: NA
D gene: TRBD2
CDR3 DNA: TGTGCCAGCAGCGCCGAACGGGGTAGACTAGCGGTGGGGACCCAAGAGACCCAGTACTTC
CDR3 protein: CASSAERGRLAVGTQETQYF

V gene: TRBV7-3
J gene: TRBJ2-5
clone size: NA
D gene: TRBD2
CDR3 DNA: TGTGCCAGCAGCTCCTCCGGGACTAGCGGGAAGGAGCAAGAGACCCAGTACTTC
CDR3 protein: CASSSSGTSGKEQETQYF

V gene: TRBV27
J gene: TRBJ1-5
clone size: NA
D gene: NA
CDR3 DNA: TGTGCCAGCAGTTTTTATAGCAATCAGCCCCAGCATTTT
CDR3 protein: CASSFYSNQPQHF

V gene: TRBV11-1
J gene: TRBJ2-3
clone size: NA
D gene: NA
CDR3 DNA: TGTGCCAGCAGCTTGGACATCTCTAGCACAGATACGCAGTATTTT
CDR3 protein: CASSLDISSTDTQYF

V gene: TRBV7-2
J gene: TRBJ1-1
clone size: NA
D gene: TRBD1
CDR3 DNA: TGTGCCAGCAGCTTACCAGGGGGCGTCGTCACTGAAGCTTTCTTT
CDR3 protein: CASSLPGGVVTEAFF

V gene: TRBV7-6
J gene: TRBJ1-3
clone size: NA
D gene: NA
CDR3 DNA: TGTGCCAGCAGCTTAGAGGCAGGCCCCGGAAACACCATATATTTT
CDR3 protein: CASSLEAGPGNTIYF

V gene: TRBV6-5
J gene: TRBJ1-1
clone size: NA
D gene: NA
CDR3 DNA: TGTGCCAGCAGCCTCGGTGGTGGGAGCACTGAAGCTTTCTTT
CDR3 protein: CASSLGGGSTEAFF

V gene: TRBV21-1
J gene: TRBJ2-2
clone size: NA
D gene: NA
CDR3 DNA: TGTGCCAGCAGCAAATTAGGGGATGTCGGGGGGCTGTTTTTT
CDR3 protein: CASSKLGDVGGLFF

V gene: TRBV6-5
J gene: TRBJ2-5
clone size: once
D gene: NA
CDR3 DNA: TGTGCCAGCAGTTACCTAGAGACCCAGTACTTC
CDR3 protein: CASSYLETQYF

V gene: TRBV29-1
J gene: TRBJ1-2
clone size: once
D gene: TRBD1
CDR3 DNA: TGCAGCGTTTGGACAGGGGGCAACTATGGCTACACCTTC
CDR3 protein: CSVWTGGNYGYTF

V gene: TRBV27
J gene: TRBJ2-7
clone size: NA
D gene: NA
CDR3 DNA: TGTGCCAGCAGTATCACGGGGGTCACCTACGAGCAGTACTTC
CDR3 protein: CASSITGVTYEQYF

V gene: TRBV29-1
J gene: TRBJ1-1
clone size: few
D gene: NA
CDR3 DNA: TGCAGCGTTGAAGGGGGTTTCAAGGGGGACACTGAAGCTTTCTTT
CDR3 protein: CSVEGGFKGDTEAFF